This TCR beta chain was retrieved from a study of T cells in Graves' hyperthyroidism and ophthalmopathy. Using RNA transcripts as the source, TCR beta CDR3 regions were amplified. An initial round of RT-PCR targeting the TCR CDR3 relied on the HTBI primer set. In TCRdb, the multiplex PCR reads were re-called with MiXCR into one record per CDR3 protein. The data show approximately 380,000 distinct CDR3 sequences, more than 12% seen once. This CDR3 region has 12 residues. V lost 0 bases and J lost 4, with 6 bases in between. Per the germline V gene, CDR1 is GTSNPN and CDR2 is SVGIG (reference sequence). Study-wide results and caveats: In the blood, most expanded thyroid clonotypes above 0.001 appeared as well. A median approximately 6.8 months before onset, the model predicted ophthalmopathy.

This clonotype has at least ten counts. The antigen is unknown. The chain combines TRBV30 with TRBJ1-2; D ambiguous. Sequenced: blood. This sequence originates from a man aged 45 to 65 with Graves' ophthalmopathy. This CDR3 is CAWSVYPYGYTF. Here the CDR3 DNA reads TGTGCCTGGAGTGTATATCCCTATGGCTACACCTTC. The variable domain in full, with the rest retrieved from reference TRBV30 and TRBJ1-2, is SQTIHQWPATLVQPVGSPLSLECTVEGTSNPNLYWYRQAAGRGLQLLFYSVGIGQISSEVPQNLSASRPQDRQFILSSKKLLLSDSGFYLCAWSVYPYGYTFGSGTRLTVV.